One and the same sample provided the 13 T cell receptor beta chains below, sequenced in a study of vaccination and CD4 T cells after COVID-19 (dated by TCRdb to between 2021 and 2024). These receptors are not linked to any known antigen. The library was generated by PCR. Sequenced on an Illumina iSeq 100. At the Johns Hopkins FTIC core, DNA from the cultured CD4+ T cells underwent TCR sequencing with the Oncomine TCR Beta short-read assay. TCRdb took the public reads, trimmed them with fastp at Q25, ran MiXCR for clone calling and kept in-frame beta chains. For every CDR3 protein sequence, its rows merge into one entry that carries the most common genes and DNA. Across this sample there are 12,000 or so distinct CDR3 sequences, with over 50% seen only once. Over 8% of the sample is in the top ten clones. The meaning of the sample's treatment or condition label: roughly 11-day PBMC culture with coronavirus spike peptide pools or control peptides (ViraFEST assay).

The sequenced sample was CD4+ T cells from blood, cultured in vitro. These receptor sequences come from a human donor who had recovered from COVID-19.

The chain links TRBV18 to TRBJ1-5; D is perhaps TRBD1 (5 bases). Germline CDR1 is KGHSH and CDR2 is LQKENI. The germline V and J ends were trimmed by 6 bases and 4 bases, with 10 bases remaining between them. This CDR3 contains 13 residues. CDR3 in DNA: TGTGCCAGCTCCCAGGGCTATAATCAGCCCCAGCATTTT. Protein: CASSQGYNQPQHF.

This chain joins TRBV27 and TRBJ1-4, with D unclear. V lost 4 bases, J lost 5 bases, and 14 bases lay in between. Per germline, CDR1 MNHEY and CDR2 SMNVEV (reference sequence). The CDR3 runs to 15 residues. CDR3: CASSSESLRNEKLFF. For the CDR3, the DNA is TGTGCCAGCAGTTCCGAAAGTCTGAGGAATGAAAAACTGTTTTTT.

The chain is built from TRBV28 and TRBJ2-3; TRBD1 agrees at 7 bases. The CDR3 spans 16 residues. CDR1 and CDR2 (germline): MDHEN, SYDVKM. V lost 4 bases and J lost 2; bases outside the gene matches: 9. The CDR3 DNA reads TGTGCCAGCAGTTCCCGCCGGGACAGCAACACAGATACGCAGTATTTT. Protein sequence: CASSSRRDSNTDTQYF.

This clonotype rates as medium-sized. The chain links TRBV6-1 to TRBJ1-1; D gene uncertain. V lost 5 bases and J 4 bases, leaving 11 bases between the germline ends. This CDR3 region has 13 residues. Germline V gene lookup returns CDR1 MNHNS and CDR2 SASEGT. This CDR3 reads CASSNPGRTEAFF. The CDR3 DNA follows: TGTGCCAGCAGTAATCCCGGGCGCACTGAAGCTTTCTTT.

CDR3 protein: CASSPLAGGPSYEQYF. Written as DNA, the CDR3 is TGTGCCAGCAGCCCACTAGCGGGAGGTCCCTCCTACGAGCAGTACTTC. The rearrangement uses TRBV7-9 and TRBJ2-7; TRBD2 agrees at 12 bases. Germline values: CDR1 SEHNR, CDR2 FQNEAQ (reference sequence). The CDR3 consists of 16 residues. Trimming took 5 bases from V and 0 from J; bases not matched to a gene: 5.

This clonotype was observed a handful of times. The V and J genes are TRBV20-1 and TRBJ1-5; weak D call: TRBD1 (6 bases). Germline V gene lookup returns CDR1 DFQATT and CDR2 SNEGSKA (reference sequence). Trimming shortened V by 3 bases and J by 2 bases, and 14 bases separated the two germline ends. The CDR3 contains 15 residues. The CDR3 sequence: CSASPSTGGNQPQHF. Written as DNA, the CDR3 is TGCAGTGCTAGTCCCTCGACAGGTGGCAATCAGCCCCAGCATTTT.

This chain connects TRBV20-1 to TRBJ1-1; D ambiguous. Trimming left V 1 base short and J 0 bases short, with 9 bases between. The CDR3 length is 14 residues. Per the germline V gene, CDR1 is DFQATT and CDR2 is SNEGSKA (reference sequence). This CDR3 is CSARGGSMNTEAFF. The DNA of the CDR3 is TGCAGTGCTAGAGGTGGCAGCATGAACACTGAAGCTTTCTTT.

The rearrangement uses TRBV12-3 or TRBV12-4 and TRBJ2-1; 14 bases match TRBD2. This CDR3 contains 17 residues. Trimming at V came to 5 bases and at J to 8 bases, leaving 11 bases not matched to a gene. This CDR3 reads CASSRIRLAGGLDEQFF. As DNA, the CDR3 is TGTGCCAGCAGTCGAATACGACTAGCGGGAGGGTTGGATGAGCAGTTCTTC.

This chain uses TRBV30 with TRBJ1-5, with D perhaps matching TRBD1 (5 bases). V shed 1 base and J shed 3 bases, with 22 bases lying between them. This CDR3 is built from 18 residues. Germline CDR1 reads GTSNPN; CDR2 reads SVGIG (reference sequence). The DNA of the CDR3 is TGTGCCTGGAGTGGCCGGGACCGCCTCGTTCGTAACAATCAGCCCCAGCATTTT. Protein sequence: CAWSGRDRLVRNNQPQHF. The variable domain in full, completed from reference TRBV30 and TRBJ1-5, reads SQTIHQWPATLVQPVGSPLSLECTVEGTSNPNLYWYRQAAGRGLQLLFYSVGIGQISSEVPQNLSASRPQDRQFILSSKKLLLSDSGFYLCAWSGRDRLVRNNQPQHFGDGTRLSIL.

This clonotype was detected only a few times. CDR3 region: CASRAPRLAGANTGELFF. The DNA for the CDR3 is TGTGCAAGTCGCGCACCCAGACTAGCGGGGGCGAACACCGGGGAGCTGTTTTTT. This rearrangement joins TRBV12-2 to TRBJ2-2; the D call in the table, TRBD2, was not verified against the DNA. TRBV12-2 is a pseudogene. This CDR3 has 18 residues.

V gene TRBV6-1 combines with J gene TRBJ1-2; no clear D gene. The CDR3 extends over 15 amino acids. V lost 2 bases and J lost 0, with 10 bases in between. CDR1 is MNHNS and CDR2 is SASEGT in the germline V gene. CDR3 DNA sequence: TGTGCCAGCAGTGAACTGGCCGAGACTAACTATGGCTACACCTTC. This gives the protein CASSELAETNYGYTF.

This chain links TRBV7-9 with TRBJ2-7; 7 nucleotides agree with TRBD2. J was trimmed by 0 bases and V by 4 bases; bases with no gene match: 3. Per germline, CDR1 SEHNR and CDR2 FQNEAQ (reference sequence). The CDR3 is 14 residues long. The CDR3 region has the DNA TGTGCCAGCAGCTATACTAGCGTCTCCTACGAGCAGTACTTC. Amino acid sequence: CASSYTSVSYEQYF. Filled out from reference TRBV7-9 and TRBJ2-7, the complete variable domain reads DTGVSQNPRHKITKRGQNVTFRCDPISEHNRLYWYRQTLGQGPEFLTYFQNEAQLEKSRLLSDRFSAERPKGSFSTLEIQRTEQGDSAMYLCASSYTSVSYEQYFGPGTRLTVT.

This chain links TRBV6-2 or TRBV6-3 with TRBJ2-1; no clear D gene. Germline assignment: CDR1 MNHEY and CDR2 SVGEGT. The CDR3 loop spans 12 amino acids. Trimming cost V 7 bases and J 3 bases, with 7 bases left between them. The CDR3 reads CASMDNYNEQFF. The CDR3 DNA follows: TGTGCCAGCATGGATAACTACAATGAGCAGTTCTTC.